Below, 13 T cell receptor beta chains from the same sample are listed, as sequenced in a study of T cell changes during pregnancy in multiple sclerosis. TCRdb's table, derived via immunoSEQ multiplex PCR, lists solely in-frame clones and lacks some. This sample has 35,000 to 45,000 clones; roughly 85% occur once, and the top ten carry under 0.9%. Sequencing was performed on CD4+ T cells from peripheral blood mononuclear cells, taken after pregnancy. All receptors come from a female donor with multiple sclerosis, enrolled in a pregnancy study.

The chain employs TRBV9 and TRBJ1-2; D unresolved. Trimming shortened V by 4 bases and J by 7 bases, and 14 bases separated the two germline ends. CDR3 length: 13 residues. Per the germline V gene, CDR1 is SGDLS and CDR2 is YYNGEE. The CDR3 here is CASSLTTAAGYTF. The CDR3 DNA reads TGTGCCAGCAGCCTAACGACGGCGGCTGGCTACACCTTC.

The chain joins TRBV28 to TRBJ1-2, with 7 bases lining up with TRBD1. The CDR3 length is 14 residues. J was trimmed by 5 bases and V by 5 bases; bases with no gene match: 8. Per the germline V gene, CDR1 is MDHEN and CDR2 is SYDVKM. CDR3 sequence (DNA): TGTGCCAGCAGTCCCCCCGGACAGGTTTATGGCTACACCTTC. It encodes CASSPPGQVYGYTF.

CDR3 residues: CASSPEFVTGGYTF. The CDR3 DNA is TGTGCCAGCAGCCCCGAATTTGTTACAGGGGGCTACACCTTC. The V call is TRBV6-5, the J call TRBJ1-2; perhaps TRBD1 as D (6 bases). This CDR3 has 14 amino acids. CDR1 and CDR2 (germline): MNHEY, SVGAGI. V was cut by 6 bases and J by 8 bases, with 19 bases left in between.

The chain carries TRBV4-1 and TRBJ1-5; TRBD1 agrees at 7 bases. The germline V gene encodes CDR1 MGHRA and CDR2 YSYEKL. J was trimmed by 0 bases and V by 6 bases; bases with no gene match: 5. This CDR3 is 15 amino acids long. CDR3 coding DNA: TGCGCCAGCAGGCAGACAGGGAATAGCAATCAGCCCCAGCATTTT. It encodes CASRQTGNSNQPQHF.

V gene TRBV5-1 combines with J gene TRBJ2-5; TRBD1 aligns across 9 bases. Germline V gene lookup returns CDR1 SGHRS and CDR2 YFSETQ. This CDR3 has 13 residues. With 5 bases clipped from V and 2 bases from J, the junction kept 1 base outside the gene matches. DNA for the CDR3: TGCGCCAGCAGTGGACAGGGGCAAGAGACCCAGTACTTC. Translating it yields CASSGQGQETQYF.

The CDR3 bases are TGTGCCAGCAGCAGGGACAAACAAGAGACCCAGTACTTC. Translation gives CASSRDKQETQYF. The J gene is TRBJ2-5, the V gene TRBV5-4, with D maybe TRBD1 (6 bases). The germline CDR1 and CDR2 sequences are SGHNT and YYREEE (reference sequence). Between the trimmed V and J ends, which lost 4 bases and 2 bases, there was a span of 9 bases. The CDR3 has 13 amino acids. The full variable domain, completed using reference TRBV5-4 and TRBJ2-5, is ETGVTQSPTHLIKTRGQQVTLRCSSQSGHNTVSWYQQALGQGPQFIFQYYREEENGRGNFPPRFSGLQFPNYSSELNVNALELDDSALYLCASSRDKQETQYFGPGTRLLVL.

The chain recombines TRBV5-4 with TRBJ2-3; D may be TRBD1 (6 bases). Trimming left V 5 bases short and J 3 bases short, with 16 bases between. The CDR3 contains 15 residues. From germline, CDR1 is SGHNT and CDR2 YYREEE (reference sequence). This chain's CDR3 is CASREAGARTDTQYF. The CDR3 DNA sequence: TGTGCCAGCAGGGAGGCAGGGGCGCGGACAGATACGCAGTATTTT.

The rearrangement joins TRBV10-1 to TRBJ2-5; weak D call: TRBD2 (6 bases). Trimming pared 3 bases from V and 1 base from J, leaving 15 bases between. This CDR3 region has 16 residues. From germline, CDR1 is WNHNN and CDR2 SYGVQD (reference sequence). CDR3 sequence (DNA): TGCGCCAGCAGTGACCAGAGGCCAGCGGGCCAAGAGACCCAGTACTTC. Protein product: CASSDQRPAGQETQYF.

V is TRBV4-1 and J is TRBJ1-2; unclear D gene. Trimming cost V 1 base and J 7 bases, with 13 bases left between them. Germline loops: CDR1 MGHRA, CDR2 YSYEKL. The CDR3 consists of 14 residues. CDR3 amino acids: CASSQGVQYSGYTF. Written as DNA, the CDR3 is TGCGCCAGCAGCCAAGGGGTACAGTATAGTGGCTACACCTTC.

The chain carries TRBV7-8 and TRBJ1-2; TRBD1 is a possible D gene (6 bases). CDR3 size: 15 residues. Trimming removed 5 bases from V and 5 bases from J, with 18 bases in between. Per the germline V gene, CDR1 is SGHVS and CDR2 is FQNEAQ. The CDR3 DNA sequence: TGTGCCAGCAGCCATTACAGGGTAAAGGGATATGGCTACACCTTC. This gives the protein CASSHYRVKGYGYTF.

The chain joins TRBV4-3 to TRBJ1-6; a weak D match, TRBD1 (6 bases). The CDR3 runs 19 residues. Looked up from germline, CDR1 is LGHNA and CDR2 is YSLEER. The germline V and J ends were trimmed by 1 base and 0 bases, with 16 bases remaining between them. The CDR3: CASSQARTAASSYNSPLHF. Written as DNA, the CDR3 is TGCGCCAGCAGCCAAGCCAGGACAGCTGCAAGCTCCTATAATTCACCCCTCCACTTT.

The rearrangement links TRBV5-4 to TRBJ2-1; TRBD2 matches at 11 bases. The CDR3 is made up of 16 amino acids. Germline CDR1 is SGHNT and CDR2 is YYREEE (reference sequence). J was trimmed by 4 bases and V by 4 bases; bases with no gene match: 7. CDR3 DNA sequence: TGTGCCAGCAGCCCAACTATAGCGGGGGGGTACAATGAGCAGTTCTTC. Residues: CASSPTIAGGYNEQFF.

This sequence joins TRBV2 and TRBJ1-3; perhaps TRBD1 as D (5 bases). There are 15 residues in the CDR3. CDR1 is SNHLY and CDR2 is FYNNEI in the germline V gene. Trimming took 6 bases from V and 4 from J, leaving 16 bases between them. The CDR3 spells CASRVDSDPGNTIYF. The CDR3 nucleotides are TGTGCCAGCAGAGTAGACAGTGACCCCGGAAACACCATATATTTT.